Below are 23 T cell receptor beta chains sequenced from a single sample in a study of human CD8 memory T cell subsets. Libraries for TCR beta were constructed using UMI-labeled 5' RACE. TCRdb reworked the 5' RACE reads into one entry per CDR3 protein, no DNA. This sample's clone table lists about 3,700 distinct CDR3 sequences. The sample taken for sequencing was CD8+ T cells from PBMCs. The receptor source for this set is a human donor in good health.

In terms of frequency, this clonotype is medium-sized (0.01 to 0.1%). The genes are TRBV13 and TRBJ2-7. Per the germline V gene, CDR1 is PRHDT and CDR2 is FYEKMQ (reference sequence). This CDR3 is built from 14 residues. The CDR3 spells CASSFRGGTYEQYF.

The chain joins TRBV2 to TRBJ2-3; there is no DNA to check the TCRdb D call of TRBD2. The CDR3 sequence is 13 residues long. Germline-derived CDR1 and CDR2 are SNHLY and FYNNEI. The CDR3 loop reads CAILAGSTDTQYF.

CDR3 sequence reads: CASSQSTTYEQYF. The rearrangement links TRBV23-1 to TRBJ2-7. TRBV23-1 is marked as an open reading frame, function uncertain. The CDR3 contains 13 residues.

V usage is TRBV30 and J usage is TRBJ1-1; TCRdb returns TRBD1, unconfirmable since there is no DNA. This CDR3 is built from 14 residues. The germline gives CDR1 GTSNPN, CDR2 SVGIG (reference sequence). CDR3 protein: CACGQLQLNTEAFF.

This clonotype is identified as medium-sized from frequency. The genes are TRBV6-2 or TRBV6-3 and TRBJ1-2. The germline gives CDR1 MNHEY, CDR2 SVGEGT. CDR3 size: 13 residues. CDR3 loop: CASSYFANYGYTF.

This clonotype is deemed medium-sized by its frequency. The chain carries TRBV20-1 and TRBJ1-5; checking the TCRdb D call of TRBD1 is not possible without DNA. The CDR3 has 15 residues. The germline CDR1 and CDR2 sequences are DFQATT and SNEGSKA (reference sequence). CDR3: CSASLAGEGNQPQHF.

The chain combines TRBV3-1 with TRBJ2-7; the D call of TRBD1 rests on TCRdb alone, since no DNA is present to check it. CDR3 size: 13 residues. The germline CDR1 and CDR2 sequences are LGHDT and YNNKEL (reference sequence). The CDR3 is CASRRGTSYEQYF.

By frequency, this clonotype registers medium-sized. The chain couples TRBV20-1 to TRBJ1-5; TCRdb's D gene call, TRBD1, goes unchecked for lack of DNA. Germline CDR1 DFQATT, CDR2 SNEGSKA (reference sequence). The CDR3 extends over 14 amino acids. CDR3 region: CSARTGLENQPQHF.

The J gene is TRBJ2-2, the V gene TRBV29-1. The CDR3 runs 11 residues. CDR1 and CDR2 from the germline V gene are SQVTM and ANQGSEA. The CDR3: CSVGGTGELFF.

V usage is TRBV20-1 and J usage is TRBJ2-1; TCRdb's D gene call, TRBD2, goes unchecked for lack of DNA. The CDR3 has 17 amino acids. CDR1 is DFQATT and CDR2 is SNEGSKA in the germline V gene (reference sequence). The CDR3 loop is CSARDPDTSGDYNEQFF.

The chain has TRBV24-1 and TRBJ2-3; TCRdb names TRBD1, which stays unverified in the absence of DNA. The CDR3 runs 17 residues. From germline, CDR1 is KGHDR and CDR2 SFDVKD. The CDR3 spells CATSVGRSAGRGDTQYF.

This rearrangement joins TRBV6-2 or TRBV6-3 to TRBJ1-1; TCRdb lists TRBD1, though no DNA is available to test this call. This CDR3 region has 13 residues. Germline CDR1 and CDR2: MNHEY and SVGEGT. This CDR3 is CASSGTENTEAFF.

V usage is TRBV30 and J usage is TRBJ2-7. The CDR3 consists of 12 residues. Germline V gene data show CDR1 as GTSNPN and CDR2 as SVGIG (reference sequence). The CDR3 here is CAWTLDKGEQYF.

The chain has TRBV10-2 and TRBJ2-1; TCRdb's D call, TRBD2, is unchecked because there is no DNA. This CDR3 is built from 15 residues. CDR1 and CDR2 (germline): WSHSY, SAAADI. CDR3 in amino acids: CASSWTSRAYNEQFF.

This clonotype counts as medium-sized by frequency. The V and J genes are TRBV7-9 and TRBJ2-1. Per germline, CDR1 SEHNR and CDR2 FQNEAQ (reference sequence). CDR3 length equals 11 residues. This CDR3 is CLTALNNEQFF.

The V gene is TRBV25-1, the J gene TRBJ2-5; the D call of TRBD1 rests on TCRdb alone, since no DNA is present to check it. Germline V lookup: CDR1 MGHDK, CDR2 SYGVNS. The CDR3 has 13 residues. This CDR3 reads CASSGWGEETQYF.

V is TRBV5-6 and J is TRBJ2-1; TCRdb names TRBD2, which stays unverified in the absence of DNA. The CDR3 runs 15 residues. Germline CDR1 is SGHDT and CDR2 is YYEEEE. This chain's CDR3 is CASSFGLGSSNEQFF.

The rearrangement joins TRBV9 to TRBJ1-5; TCRdb's assignment of TRBD1 cannot be checked, as there is no DNA. The CDR3 totals 15 residues. Per the germline V gene, CDR1 is SGDLS and CDR2 is YYNGEE. The CDR3: CASSGGIDSNQPQHF.

This chain links TRBV6-4 with TRBJ2-1; TCRdb gives TRBD1 as the D gene, but with no DNA this cannot be confirmed. The CDR3 has 15 residues. CDR1 and CDR2 (germline): MRHNA, SNTAGT. The CDR3 loop reads CASSDSTGGYNEQFF.

V usage is TRBV13 and J usage is TRBJ1-2. The length of the CDR3 is 13 residues. The germline V gene encodes CDR1 PRHDT and CDR2 FYEKMQ (reference sequence). The CDR3 is CASSSPHRLGYTF.

This chain joins TRBV6-2 or TRBV6-3 and TRBJ2-2; TCRdb names TRBD2, which stays unverified in the absence of DNA. The CDR3 totals 15 residues. Looked up from germline, CDR1 is MNHEY and CDR2 is SVGEGT. This CDR3 is CASSPTSENTGELFF.

The chain joins TRBV18 to TRBJ2-1; TCRdb gives TRBD2 as the D gene, but with no DNA this cannot be confirmed. Germline CDR1 and CDR2: KGHSH and LQKENI. This CDR3 region has 14 residues. The CDR3 sequence is CASSPPLGISEQFF.

By frequency, this clonotype registers medium-sized. This sequence joins TRBV4-1 and TRBJ1-1; the D gene TCRdb calls, TRBD1, cannot be checked with no DNA. CDR1 and CDR2 from the germline V gene are MGHRA and YSYEKL. The CDR3 runs 14 residues. The CDR3 loop reads CASSQEGQHTEAFF.